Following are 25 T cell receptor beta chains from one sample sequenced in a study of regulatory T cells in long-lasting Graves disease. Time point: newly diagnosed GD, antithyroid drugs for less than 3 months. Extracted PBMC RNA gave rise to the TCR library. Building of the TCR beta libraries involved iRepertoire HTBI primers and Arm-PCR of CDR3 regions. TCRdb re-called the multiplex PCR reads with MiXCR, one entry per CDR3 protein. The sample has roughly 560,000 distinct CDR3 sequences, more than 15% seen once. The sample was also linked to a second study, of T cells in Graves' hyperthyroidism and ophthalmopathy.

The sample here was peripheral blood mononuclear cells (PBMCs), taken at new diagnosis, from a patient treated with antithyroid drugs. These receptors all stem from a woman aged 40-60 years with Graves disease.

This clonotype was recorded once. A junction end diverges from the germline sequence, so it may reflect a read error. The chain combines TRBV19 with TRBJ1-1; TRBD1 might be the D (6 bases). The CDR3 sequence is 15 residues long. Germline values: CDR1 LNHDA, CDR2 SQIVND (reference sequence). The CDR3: CASSIGGTLNTETFF. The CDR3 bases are TGTGCCAGTAGTATCGGCGGGACATTGAACACTGAAACTTTCTTT.

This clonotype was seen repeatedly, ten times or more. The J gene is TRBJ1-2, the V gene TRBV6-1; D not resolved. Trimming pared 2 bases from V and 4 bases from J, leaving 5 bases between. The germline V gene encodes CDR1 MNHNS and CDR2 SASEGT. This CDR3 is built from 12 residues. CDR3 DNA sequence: TGTGCCAGCAGTGAAAATGGCTATGGCTACACCTTC. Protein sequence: CASSENGYGYTF.

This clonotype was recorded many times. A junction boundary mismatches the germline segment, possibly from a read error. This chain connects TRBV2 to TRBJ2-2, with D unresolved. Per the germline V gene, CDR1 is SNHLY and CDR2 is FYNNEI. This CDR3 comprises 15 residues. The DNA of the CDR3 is TGCGCCAGCAGCGATCGGACGGGGAACACCGGGGAGCTGTTTTTT. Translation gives CASSDRTGNTGELFF.

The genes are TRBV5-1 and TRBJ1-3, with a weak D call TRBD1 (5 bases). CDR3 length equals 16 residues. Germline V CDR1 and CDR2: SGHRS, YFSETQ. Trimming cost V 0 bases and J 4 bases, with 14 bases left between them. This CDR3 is CASSLAGRLGGNTIYF. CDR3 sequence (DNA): TGCGCCAGCAGCTTGGCAGGGCGCTTGGGCGGAAACACCATATATTTT.

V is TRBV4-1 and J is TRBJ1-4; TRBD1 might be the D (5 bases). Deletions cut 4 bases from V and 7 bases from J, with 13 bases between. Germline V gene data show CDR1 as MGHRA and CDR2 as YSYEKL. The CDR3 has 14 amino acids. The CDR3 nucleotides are TGCGCCAGCAGCCGGGCAGGGATGATTGAAAAACTGTTTTTT. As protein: CASSRAGMIEKLFF.

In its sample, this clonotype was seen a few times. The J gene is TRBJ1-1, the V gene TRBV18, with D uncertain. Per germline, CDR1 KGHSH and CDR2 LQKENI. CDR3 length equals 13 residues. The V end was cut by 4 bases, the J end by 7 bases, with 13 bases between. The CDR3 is CASSHSDGYEAFF. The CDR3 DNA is TGTGCCAGCTCACACTCGGACGGGTATGAAGCTTTCTTT.

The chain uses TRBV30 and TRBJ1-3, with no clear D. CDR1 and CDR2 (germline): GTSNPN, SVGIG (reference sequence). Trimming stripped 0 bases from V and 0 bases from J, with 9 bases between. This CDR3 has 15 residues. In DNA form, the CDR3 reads TGTGCCTGGAGTGTAAAGCTCCTCTCTGGAAACACCATATATTTT. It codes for CAWSVKLLSGNTIYF.

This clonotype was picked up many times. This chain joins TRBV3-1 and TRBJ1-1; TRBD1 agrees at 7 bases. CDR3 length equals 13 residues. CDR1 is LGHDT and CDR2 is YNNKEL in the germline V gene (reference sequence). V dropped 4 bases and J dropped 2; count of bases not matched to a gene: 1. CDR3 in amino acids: CASSRDSNTEAFF. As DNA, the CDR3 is TGTGCCAGCAGCCGGGACAGTAACACTGAAGCTTTCTTT.

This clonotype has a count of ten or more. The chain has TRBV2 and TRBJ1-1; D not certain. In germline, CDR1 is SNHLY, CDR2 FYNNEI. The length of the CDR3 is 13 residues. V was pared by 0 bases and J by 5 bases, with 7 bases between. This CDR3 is CASSEASWTEAFF. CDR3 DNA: TGTGCCAGCAGTGAAGCGTCGTGGACTGAAGCTTTCTTT.

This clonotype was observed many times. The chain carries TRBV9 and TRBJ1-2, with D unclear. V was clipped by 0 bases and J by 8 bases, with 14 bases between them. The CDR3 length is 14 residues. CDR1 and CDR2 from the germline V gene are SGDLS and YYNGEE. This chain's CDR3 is CASSVDLEGNGYTF. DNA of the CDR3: TGTGCCAGCAGCGTAGATTTAGAAGGGAACGGCTACACCTTC.

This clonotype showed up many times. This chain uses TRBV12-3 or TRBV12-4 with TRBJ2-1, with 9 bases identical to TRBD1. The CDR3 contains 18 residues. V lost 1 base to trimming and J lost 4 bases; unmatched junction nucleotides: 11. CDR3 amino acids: CASSLVRGQGVGYNEQFF. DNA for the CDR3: TGTGCCAGCAGTTTAGTGAGGGGACAGGGCGTTGGATACAATGAGCAGTTCTTC.

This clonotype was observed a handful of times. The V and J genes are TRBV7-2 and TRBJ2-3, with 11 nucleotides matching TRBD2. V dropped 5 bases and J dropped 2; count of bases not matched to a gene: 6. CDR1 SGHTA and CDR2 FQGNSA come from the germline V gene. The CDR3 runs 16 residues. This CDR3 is CASSPASGGITDTQYF. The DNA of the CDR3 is TGTGCCAGCAGCCCAGCTAGCGGGGGGATCACAGATACGCAGTATTTT.

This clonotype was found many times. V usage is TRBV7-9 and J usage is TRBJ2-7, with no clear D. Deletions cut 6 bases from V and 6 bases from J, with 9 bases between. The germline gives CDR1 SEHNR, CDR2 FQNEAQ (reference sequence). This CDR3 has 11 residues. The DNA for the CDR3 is TGTGCCAGCAGTCCAGGTAGCGAGCAGTACTTC. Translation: CASSPGSEQYF.

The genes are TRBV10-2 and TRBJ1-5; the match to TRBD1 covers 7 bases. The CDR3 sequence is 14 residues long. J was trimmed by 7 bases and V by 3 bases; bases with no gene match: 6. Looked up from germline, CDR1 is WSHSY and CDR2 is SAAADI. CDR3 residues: CASSEEGARQPQHF. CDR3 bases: TGCGCCAGCAGTGAAGAGGGGGCTAGACAGCCCCAGCATTTT.

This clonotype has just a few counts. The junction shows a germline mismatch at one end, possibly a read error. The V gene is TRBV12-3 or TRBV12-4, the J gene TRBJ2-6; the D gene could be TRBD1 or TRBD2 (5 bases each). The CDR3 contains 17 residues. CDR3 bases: TGTGCCAGCAGTTCTCCGGGACGGGGCTCTGGGGTCAACGTCCTGACTTTC. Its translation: CASSSPGRGSGVNVLTF.

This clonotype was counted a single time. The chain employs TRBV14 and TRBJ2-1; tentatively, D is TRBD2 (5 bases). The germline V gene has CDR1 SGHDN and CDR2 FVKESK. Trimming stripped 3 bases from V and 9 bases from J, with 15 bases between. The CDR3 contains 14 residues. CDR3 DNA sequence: TGTGCCAGCAGCCATGGGGTCCGAGGGAGTGAGCAGTTCTTC. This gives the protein CASSHGVRGSEQFF.

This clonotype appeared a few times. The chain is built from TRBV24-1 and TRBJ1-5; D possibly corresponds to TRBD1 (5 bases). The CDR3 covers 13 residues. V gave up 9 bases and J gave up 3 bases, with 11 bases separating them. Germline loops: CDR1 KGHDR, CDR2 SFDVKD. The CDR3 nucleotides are TGTGCCACCGGGGGGACGGCCAATCAGCCCCAGCATTTT. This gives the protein CATGGTANQPQHF.

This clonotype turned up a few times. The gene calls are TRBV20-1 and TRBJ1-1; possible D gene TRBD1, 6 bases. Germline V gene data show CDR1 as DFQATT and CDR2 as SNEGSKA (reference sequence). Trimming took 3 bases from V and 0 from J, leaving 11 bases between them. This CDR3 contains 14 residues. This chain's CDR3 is CSASPGQLNTEAFF. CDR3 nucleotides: TGCAGTGCTAGTCCAGGACAGCTGAACACTGAAGCTTTCTTT.

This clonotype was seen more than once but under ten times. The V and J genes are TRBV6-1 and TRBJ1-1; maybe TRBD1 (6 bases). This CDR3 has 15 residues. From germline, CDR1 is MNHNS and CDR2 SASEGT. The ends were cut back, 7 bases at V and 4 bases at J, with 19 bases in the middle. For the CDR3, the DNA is TGTGCCAGCACCTACTTTAGGGGGGCAGGCACTGAAGCTTTCTTT. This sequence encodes CASTYFRGAGTEAFF.

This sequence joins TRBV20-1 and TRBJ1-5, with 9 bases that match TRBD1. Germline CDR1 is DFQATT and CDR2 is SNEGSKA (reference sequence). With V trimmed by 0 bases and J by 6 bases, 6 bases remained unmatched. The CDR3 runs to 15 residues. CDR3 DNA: TGCAGTGCTAGAGATAGACAGGGGGGAGGTCAGCCCCAGCATTTT. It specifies CSARDRQGGGQPQHF.

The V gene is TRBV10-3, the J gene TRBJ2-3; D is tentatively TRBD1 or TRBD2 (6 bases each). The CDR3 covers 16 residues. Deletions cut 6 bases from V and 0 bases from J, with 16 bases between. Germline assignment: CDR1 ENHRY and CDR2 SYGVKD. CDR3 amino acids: CAISPFGGSSTDTQYF. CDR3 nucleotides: TGTGCCATCAGCCCGTTCGGGGGCTCGAGCACAGATACGCAGTATTTT.

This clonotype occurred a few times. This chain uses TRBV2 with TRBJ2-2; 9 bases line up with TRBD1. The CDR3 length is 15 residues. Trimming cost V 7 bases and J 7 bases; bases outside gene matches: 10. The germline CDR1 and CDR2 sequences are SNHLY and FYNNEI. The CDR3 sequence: CASTAGTGSIGELFF. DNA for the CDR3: TGTGCCAGCACTGCAGGGACAGGGAGTATCGGGGAGCTGTTTTTT.

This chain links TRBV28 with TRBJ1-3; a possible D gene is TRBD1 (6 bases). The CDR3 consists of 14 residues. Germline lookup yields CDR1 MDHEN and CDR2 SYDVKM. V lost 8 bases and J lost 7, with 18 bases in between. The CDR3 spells CASGGDKVQNTIYF. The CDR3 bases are TGTGCCAGCGGGGGGGACAAGGTTCAGAACACCATATATTTT.

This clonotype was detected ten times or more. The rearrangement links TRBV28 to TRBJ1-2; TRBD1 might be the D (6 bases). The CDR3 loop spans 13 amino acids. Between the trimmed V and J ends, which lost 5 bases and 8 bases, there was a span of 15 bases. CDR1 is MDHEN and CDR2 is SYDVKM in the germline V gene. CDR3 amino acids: CASSLRQVWGYTF. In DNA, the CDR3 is TGTGCCAGCAGTCTAAGACAGGTCTGGGGCTACACCTTC.

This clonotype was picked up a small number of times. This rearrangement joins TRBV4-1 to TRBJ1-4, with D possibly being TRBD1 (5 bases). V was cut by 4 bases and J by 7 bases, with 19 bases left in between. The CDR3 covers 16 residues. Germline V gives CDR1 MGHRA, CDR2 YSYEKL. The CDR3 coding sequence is TGCGCCAGCAGCCTTTCCGGGGGGGGGATGACTGAAAAACTGTTTTTT. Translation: CASSLSGGGMTEKLFF.